Presented here are 10 T cell receptor beta chains from one specimen sequenced in a study of cytomegalovirus exposure and HLA in healthy donors. The PCR had 60 Vbeta and 13 Jbeta primers. Data came from immunoSEQ multiplex PCR; TCRdb stores just in-frame clones and leaves some out. The data show 90,000 to 120,000 clones, around 72% seen once. The sequencing sample was made of PBMCs. The receptors derive from a woman between 40 and 50 years old in good health and CMV-seropositive.

In this sample, this clone turned up a few times. The gene calls are TRBV4-3 and TRBJ1-1, with unresolved D. Germline CDR1 LGHNA, CDR2 YSLEER. CDR3 length: 12 amino acids. Between the trimmed V and J ends, which lost 3 bases and 1 base, there was a span of 3 bases. The CDR3 sequence: CASSQRNTEAFF. CDR3 in DNA: TGCGCCAGCAGCCAGAGGAACACTGAAGCTTTCTTT.

This clone was picked up a small number of times. V and J are TRBV9 and TRBJ2-5, with TRBD2 identical over 14 bases. Germline V gene data show CDR1 as SGDLS and CDR2 as YYNGEE. The CDR3 spans 19 residues. V lost 0 bases and J lost 1; bases outside the gene matches: 8. The CDR3: CASSVGIGLAGGSQETQYF. The CDR3 DNA sequence: TGTGCCAGCAGCGTAGGAATAGGACTAGCGGGGGGCAGCCAAGAGACCCAGTACTTC.

The chain couples TRBV27 to TRBJ2-2, with 7 positions matching TRBD1. The CDR3 covers 14 residues. Germline CDR1 and CDR2: MNHEY and SMNVEV (reference sequence). The trim removed 5 bases at V and 5 bases at J, leaving 5 bases unmatched. DNA of the CDR3: TGTGCCAGCAGTATTGACAGGGTTACCGGGGAGCTGTTTTTT. It encodes CASSIDRVTGELFF.

The chain links TRBV6-5 to TRBJ1-5; D call uncertain. Trimming cost V 4 bases and J 3 bases, with 7 bases left between them. Germline CDR1 MNHEY, CDR2 SVGAGI. This CDR3 is 13 amino acids long. In DNA form, the CDR3 reads TGTGCCAGCAGTTTCGGACTCAATCAGCCCCAGCATTTT. As protein: CASSFGLNQPQHF.

This clone turned up a few times. This chain uses TRBV2 with TRBJ2-7, with D maybe TRBD1 (5 bases). Trimming stripped 4 bases from V and 3 bases from J, with 10 bases between. The CDR3 is 13 amino acids. The germline CDR1 and CDR2 sequences are SNHLY and FYNNEI. The CDR3 region is CASSGGSNYEQYF. CDR3 bases: TGTGCCAGCAGTGGGGGCAGTAACTACGAGCAGTACTTC.

The rearrangement links TRBV7-9 to TRBJ1-3; D uncertain. With 1 base removed from V and 9 bases from J, the gap between germline ends came to 10 bases. This CDR3 is 13 amino acids long. CDR1 and CDR2 from the germline V gene are SEHNR and FQNEAQ (reference sequence). The DNA of the CDR3 is TGTGCCAGCAGCTTAGGTCCGCGGCGCACCATATATTTT. It codes for CASSLGPRRTIYF.

This sequence joins TRBV7-9 and TRBJ2-2, with a possible D match to TRBD1 (5 bases). The germline V and J ends were trimmed by 3 bases and 8 bases, with 13 bases remaining between them. Germline values: CDR1 SEHNR, CDR2 FQNEAQ (reference sequence). The CDR3 spans 14 residues. The CDR3 loop reads CASSFLQVAGELFF. The CDR3 DNA is TGTGCCAGCAGCTTTTTACAGGTTGCGGGGGAGCTGTTTTTT.

J is TRBJ2-3 and V is TRBV7-3; perhaps TRBD1 as D (6 bases). Germline V gives CDR1 SGHTA, CDR2 FQGTGA. The CDR3 spans 14 residues. The germline V and J ends were trimmed by 5 bases and 6 bases, with 15 bases remaining between them. Here the CDR3 DNA reads TGTGCCAGCAGCCCGCGAGGGGGAATGGATACGCAGTATTTT. Translating gives CASSPRGGMDTQYF.

This clone appeared a few times. The rearrangement links TRBV2 to TRBJ2-3, with 7 bases lining up with TRBD1. The germline V gene has CDR1 SNHLY and CDR2 FYNNEI. The CDR3 covers 16 residues. V gave up 2 bases and J gave up 6 bases; unmatched junction bases: 11. CDR3 nucleotides: TGTGCCAGCAGTGAAAGGCGGACAGGTGTATTGGATACGCAGTATTTT. It translates to CASSERRTGVLDTQYF.

J is TRBJ1-4 and V is TRBV5-5, with a weak D call TRBD1 (5 bases). Germline CDR1 is SGHKS and CDR2 is YYEKEE (reference sequence). Trimming pared 0 bases from V and 7 bases from J, leaving 10 bases between. This CDR3 has 14 amino acids. The CDR3 DNA sequence: TGTGCCAGCAGCTTGGAATGGGGCAGTGAAAAACTGTTTTTT. Translated: CASSLEWGSEKLFF.